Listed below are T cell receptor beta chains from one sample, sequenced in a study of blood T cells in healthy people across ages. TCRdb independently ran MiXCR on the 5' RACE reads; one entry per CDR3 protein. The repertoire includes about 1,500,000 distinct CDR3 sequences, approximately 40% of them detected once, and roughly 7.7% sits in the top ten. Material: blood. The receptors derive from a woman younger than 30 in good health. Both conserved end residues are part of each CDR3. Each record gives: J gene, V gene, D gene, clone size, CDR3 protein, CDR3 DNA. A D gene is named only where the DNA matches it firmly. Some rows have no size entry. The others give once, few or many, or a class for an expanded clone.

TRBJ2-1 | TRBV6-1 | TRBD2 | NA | CASSEAGLANNEQFF | TGTGCCAGCAGTGAAGCGGGACTAGCGAACAATGAGCAGTTCTTC
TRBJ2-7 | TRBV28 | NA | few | CASSLMGRRGTYEQYF | TGTGCCAGCAGTCTGATGGGGAGACGGGGAACCTACGAGCAGTACTTC
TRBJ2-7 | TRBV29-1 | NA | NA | CSVATGTGKGYEQYF | TGCAGCGTCGCAACCGGGACTGGGAAGGGGTACGAGCAGTACTTC
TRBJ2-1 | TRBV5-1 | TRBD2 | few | CATRLAGDEQFF | TGCGCCACTCGACTAGCGGGAGATGAGCAGTTCTTC
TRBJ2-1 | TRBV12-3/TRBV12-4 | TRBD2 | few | CASCPGGALNEQFF | TGTGCCAGCTGTCCGGGGGGGGCCTTGAATGAGCAGTTCTTC
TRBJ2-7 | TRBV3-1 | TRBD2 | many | CASSQWGPASLAGGNPSYEQYF | TGTGCCAGCAGCCAATGGGGACCCGCCAGCTTAGCGGGAGGGAATCCCTCCTACGAGCAGTACTTC
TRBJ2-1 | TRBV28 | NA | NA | CASSHGGAFSNEQFF | TGTGCCAGCAGTCACGGTGGGGCGTTCTCGAATGAGCAGTTCTTC
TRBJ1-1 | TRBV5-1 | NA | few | CASSLFDTEAFF | TGCGCCAGCAGCTTGTTTGACACTGAAGCTTTCTTT
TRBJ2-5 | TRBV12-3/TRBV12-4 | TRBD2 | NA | CASSPGLAGSETQYF | TGTGCCAGCAGTCCTGGACTAGCGGGAAGCGAGACCCAGTACTTC
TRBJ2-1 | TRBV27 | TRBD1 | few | CASSRPQGVGYNEQFF | TGTGCCAGCAGTCGCCCTCAGGGGGTAGGGTACAATGAGCAGTTCTTC
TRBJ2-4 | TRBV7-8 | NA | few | CASSGPGENIQYF | TGTGCCAGCAGTGGACCAGGGGAAAACATTCAGTACTTC
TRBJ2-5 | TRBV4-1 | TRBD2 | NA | CASSQDPSGGSQETQYF | TGCGCCAGCAGCCAAGATCCCAGCGGGGGGTCCCAAGAGACCCAGTACTTC
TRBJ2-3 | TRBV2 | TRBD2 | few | CARLTSGSSTDTQYF | TGTGCCAGATTAACTAGCGGGAGTAGCACAGATACGCAGTATTTT
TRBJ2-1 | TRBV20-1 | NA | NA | CSASLGGYNEQFF | TGCAGTGCTAGTCTGGGGGGCTACAATGAGCAGTTCTTC
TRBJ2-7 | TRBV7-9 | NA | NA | CASSSLEGWSYEQYF | TGTGCCAGCAGCTCCCTGGAGGGGTGGTCCTACGAGCAGTACTTC
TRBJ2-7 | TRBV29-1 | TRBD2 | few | CSAGGSGPRIHEQYF | TGCAGCGCCGGAGGTAGCGGGCCCCGGATCCACGAGCAGTACTTC
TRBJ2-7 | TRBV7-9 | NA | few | CASSGRESSTGEQYF | TGTGCCAGCAGCGGGCGAGAGAGTAGTACGGGGGAGCAGTACTTC
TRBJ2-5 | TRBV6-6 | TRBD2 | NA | CASSSPTSGVNNEQYF | TGTGCCAGCAGTTCTCCTACTAGCGGGGTGAACAATGAGCAGTACTTC
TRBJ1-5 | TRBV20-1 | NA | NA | CSADDRGSNQPQHF | TGCAGTGCCGACGACAGAGGCAGCAATCAGCCCCAGCATTTT
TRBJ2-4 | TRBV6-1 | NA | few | CASSVLVGANTGDIQYF | TGTGCCAGCAGTGTATTAGTGGGAGCGAACACTGGAGACATTCAGTACTTC
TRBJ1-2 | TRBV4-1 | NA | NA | CASSQGQETNGYTF | TGCGCCAGCAGCCAAGGACAGGAAACGAATGGCTACACCTTC
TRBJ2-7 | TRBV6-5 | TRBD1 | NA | CASSRGTAYEQYF | TGTGCCAGCAGCCGAGGGACAGCCTACGAGCAGTACTTC
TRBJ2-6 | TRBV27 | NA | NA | CASSWSRPGGANVLTF | TGTGCCAGCAGTTGGTCCCGGCCGGGTGGGGCCAACGTCCTGACTTTC
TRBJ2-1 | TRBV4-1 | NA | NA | CASSQAGARNEQFF | TGCGCCAGCAGCCAAGCGGGAGCGCGGAATGAGCAGTTCTTC
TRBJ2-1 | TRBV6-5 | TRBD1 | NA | CASSADRRGQRERFF | TGTGCCAGCAGTGCGGACAGGAGAGGGCAAAGGGAGCGGTTCTTC
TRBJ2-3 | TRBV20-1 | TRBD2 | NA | CSARGRGVLTDTQYF | TGCAGTGCTAGAGGACGGGGGGTCCTCACAGATACGCAGTATTTT
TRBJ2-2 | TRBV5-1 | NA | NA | CASSFPNSPGELFF | TGCGCCAGCAGCTTCCCCAACTCCCCCGGGGAGCTGTTTTTT
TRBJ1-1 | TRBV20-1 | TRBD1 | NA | CSARGQGTNTEAFF | TGCAGTGCTAGAGGACAGGGTACGAACACTGAAGCTTTCTTT
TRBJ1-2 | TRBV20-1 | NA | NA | CSARERANYGYTF | TGCAGTGCTAGAGAACGGGCTAACTATGGCTACACCTTC
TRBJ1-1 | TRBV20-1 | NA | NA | CSAAQVGNTEAFF | TGCAGTGCTGCCCAAGTTGGGAACACTGAAGCTTTCTTT
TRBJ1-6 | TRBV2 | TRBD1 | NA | CASSRTGVLYSPLHF | TGTGCCAGCAGCCGAACAGGGGTTCTTTATTCACCCCTCCACTTT
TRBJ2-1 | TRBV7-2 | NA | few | CASSFFEGEQFF | TGTGCCAGCAGCTTTTTTGAGGGTGAGCAGTTCTTC
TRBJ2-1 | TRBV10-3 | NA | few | CAITGAQDNEQFF | TGTGCCATCACGGGAGCCCAGGACAATGAGCAGTTCTTC
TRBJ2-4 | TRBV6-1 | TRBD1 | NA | CASSQAGTGVAKNIQYF | TGTGCCAGCAGTCAAGCCGGGACAGGGGTGGCCAAAAACATTCAGTACTTC
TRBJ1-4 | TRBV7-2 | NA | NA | CASSLVEAGEKLFF | TGTGCCAGCAGCTTAGTGGAGGCGGGGGAAAAACTGTTTTTT
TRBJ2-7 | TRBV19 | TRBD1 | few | CASKTGNDEQYF | TGTGCCAGTAAGACAGGGAACGACGAGCAGTACTTC
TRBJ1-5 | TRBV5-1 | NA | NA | CASSLERGGQPQHF | TGCGCCAGCAGCTTGGAGAGGGGTGGTCAGCCCCAGCATTTT
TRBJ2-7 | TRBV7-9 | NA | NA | CASGVGGGLVEQYF | TGTGCCAGCGGCGTTGGAGGGGGGCTAGTCGAGCAGTACTTC
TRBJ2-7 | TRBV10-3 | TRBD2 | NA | CAVRAGPSTYNEQYF | TGTGCCGTTAGAGCGGGACCCTCAACTTACAATGAGCAGTACTTC
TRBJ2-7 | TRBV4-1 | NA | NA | CASSQGGSSGRTAYEQYF | TGCGCCAGCAGCCAAGGAGGGAGTAGCGGCAGGACCGCCTACGAGCAGTACTTC
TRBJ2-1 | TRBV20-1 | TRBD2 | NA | CSADLTSGNEQFF | TGCAGTGCCGACTTGACTAGCGGGAATGAGCAGTTCTTC
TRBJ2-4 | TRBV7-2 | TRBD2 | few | CASRLGHGLAEVAKNIQYF | TGTGCCAGCAGACTAGGGCACGGGCTAGCGGAGGTAGCCAAAAACATTCAGTACTTC
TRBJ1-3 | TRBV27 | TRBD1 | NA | CASSLYRGSGNTIYF | TGTGCCAGCAGTTTATACAGGGGCTCTGGAAACACCATATATTTT
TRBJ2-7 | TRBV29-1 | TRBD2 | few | CSALDLRTSGRLPQYF | TGCAGCGCCCTCGATCTACGGACTAGCGGGAGACTGCCCCAGTACTTC